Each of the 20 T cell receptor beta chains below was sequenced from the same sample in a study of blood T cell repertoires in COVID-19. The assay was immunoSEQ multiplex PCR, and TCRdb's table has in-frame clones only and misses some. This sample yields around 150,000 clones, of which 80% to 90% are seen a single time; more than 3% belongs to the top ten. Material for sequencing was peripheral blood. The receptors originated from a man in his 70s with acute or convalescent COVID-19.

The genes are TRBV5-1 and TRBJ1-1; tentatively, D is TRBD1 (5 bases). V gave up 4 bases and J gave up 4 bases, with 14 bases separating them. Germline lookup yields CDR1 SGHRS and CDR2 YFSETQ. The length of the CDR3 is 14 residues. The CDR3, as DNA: TGCGCCAGCAGCCCGACAGTCGGGGGCACTGAAGCTTTCTTT. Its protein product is CASSPTVGGTEAFF.

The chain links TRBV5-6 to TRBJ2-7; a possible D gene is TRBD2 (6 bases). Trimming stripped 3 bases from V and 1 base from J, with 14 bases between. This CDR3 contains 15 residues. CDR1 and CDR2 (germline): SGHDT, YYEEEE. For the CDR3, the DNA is TGTGCCAGCAGCTCCCTAGGGACTCCGTCCTACGAGCAGTACTTC. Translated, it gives CASSSLGTPSYEQYF.

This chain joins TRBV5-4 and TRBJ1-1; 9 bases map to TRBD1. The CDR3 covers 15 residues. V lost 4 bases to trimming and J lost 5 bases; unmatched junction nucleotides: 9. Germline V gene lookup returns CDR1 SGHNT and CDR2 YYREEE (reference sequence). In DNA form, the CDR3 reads TGTGCCAGCAGCGGATCAACAGGGGGCGATACTGAAGCTTTCTTT. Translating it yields CASSGSTGGDTEAFF.

The CDR3 is CASSQDQSAYNNEQFF. DNA for the CDR3: TGTGCCAGCAGCCAAGATCAGTCAGCGTACAACAATGAGCAGTTCTTC. J is TRBJ2-1 and V is TRBV14; D is unclear. V shed 0 bases and J shed 5 bases, with 14 bases lying between them. This CDR3 is 16 amino acids long. CDR1 is SGHDN, CDR2 FVKESK, per germline.

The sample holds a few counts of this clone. This CDR3 is CAWSPAGSSYNSPLHF. CDR3 coding DNA: TGTGCCTGGAGTCCCGCCGGTAGCTCCTATAATTCACCCCTCCACTTT. J is TRBJ1-6 and V is TRBV30; D ambiguous. V lost 2 bases, J lost 0 bases, and 11 bases lay in between. Germline V gene data show CDR1 as GTSNPN and CDR2 as SVGIG (reference sequence). The CDR3 contains 16 residues. Together with reference TRBV30 and TRBJ1-6, the CDR3 gives the full variable domain: SQTIHQWPATLVQPVGSPLSLECTVEGTSNPNLYWYRQAAGRGLQLLFYSVGIGQISSEVPQNLSASRPQDRQFILSSKKLLLSDSGFYLCAWSPAGSSYNSPLHFGNGTRLTVT.

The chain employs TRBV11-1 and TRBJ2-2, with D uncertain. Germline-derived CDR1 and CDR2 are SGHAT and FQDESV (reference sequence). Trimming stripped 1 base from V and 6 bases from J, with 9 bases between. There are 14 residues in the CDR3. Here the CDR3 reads CASSLGQAPGELFF. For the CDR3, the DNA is TGTGCCAGCAGCTTAGGGCAGGCCCCCGGGGAGCTGTTTTTT.

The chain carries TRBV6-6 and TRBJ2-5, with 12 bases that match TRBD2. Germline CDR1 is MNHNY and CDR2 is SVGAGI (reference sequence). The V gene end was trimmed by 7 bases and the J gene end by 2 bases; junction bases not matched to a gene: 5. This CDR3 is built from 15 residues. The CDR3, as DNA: TGTGCCAGCATCCTAGGACTAGCGGGGCAAGAGACCCAGTACTTC. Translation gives CASILGLAGQETQYF.

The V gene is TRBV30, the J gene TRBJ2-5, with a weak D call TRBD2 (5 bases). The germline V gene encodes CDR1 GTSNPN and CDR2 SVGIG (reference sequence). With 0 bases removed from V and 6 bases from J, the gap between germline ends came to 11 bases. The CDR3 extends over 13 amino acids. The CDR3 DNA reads TGTGCCTGGAGTGTACTGGGGAGCCAGACCCAGTACTTC. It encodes CAWSVLGSQTQYF.

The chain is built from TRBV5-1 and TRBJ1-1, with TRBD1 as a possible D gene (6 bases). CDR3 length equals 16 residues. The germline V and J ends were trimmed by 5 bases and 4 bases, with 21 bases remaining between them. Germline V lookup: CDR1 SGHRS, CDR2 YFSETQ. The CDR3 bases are TGCGCCAGCAGTCAGACAGGTCGTAGCAGTGGCACTGAAGCTTTCTTT. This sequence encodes CASSQTGRSSGTEAFF.

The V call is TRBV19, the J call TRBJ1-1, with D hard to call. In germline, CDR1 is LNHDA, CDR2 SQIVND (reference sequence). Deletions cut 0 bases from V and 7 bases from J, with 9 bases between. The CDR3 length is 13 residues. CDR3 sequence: CASSIEVRNEAFF. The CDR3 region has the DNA TGTGCCAGTAGTATAGAGGTCAGGAATGAAGCTTTCTTT.

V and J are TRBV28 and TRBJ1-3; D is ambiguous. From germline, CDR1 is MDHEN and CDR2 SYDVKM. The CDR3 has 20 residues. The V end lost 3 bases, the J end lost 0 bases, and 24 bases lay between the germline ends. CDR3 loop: CASSLAGFSYTESSGNTIYF. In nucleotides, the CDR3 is TGTGCCAGCAGTTTGGCGGGGTTTTCATACACTGAGAGCTCTGGAAACACCATATATTTT.

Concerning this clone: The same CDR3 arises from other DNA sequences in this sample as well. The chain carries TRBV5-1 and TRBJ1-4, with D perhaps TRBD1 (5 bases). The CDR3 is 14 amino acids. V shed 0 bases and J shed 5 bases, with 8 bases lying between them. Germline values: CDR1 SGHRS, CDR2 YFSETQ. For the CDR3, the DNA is TGCGCCAGCAGCTTGGGCCAGGGAAATGAAAAACTGTTTTTT. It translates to CASSLGQGNEKLFF.

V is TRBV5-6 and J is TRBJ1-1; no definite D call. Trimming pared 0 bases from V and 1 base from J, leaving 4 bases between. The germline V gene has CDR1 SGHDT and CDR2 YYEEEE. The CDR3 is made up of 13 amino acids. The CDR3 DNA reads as TGTGCCAGCAGCTTGGGGCCGAACACTGAAGCTTTCTTT. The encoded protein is CASSLGPNTEAFF.

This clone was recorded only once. The CDR3 here is CASSVTATGELFF. In DNA, the CDR3 is TGTGCCAGCAGCGTTACAGCAACCGGGGAGCTGTTTTTT. The chain is built from TRBV11-3 and TRBJ2-2; D gene uncertain. The CDR3 is 13 residues long. Germline V gene data show CDR1 as SGHNT and CDR2 as YENEEA. V lost 5 bases to trimming and J lost 5 bases, with 9 bases between them.

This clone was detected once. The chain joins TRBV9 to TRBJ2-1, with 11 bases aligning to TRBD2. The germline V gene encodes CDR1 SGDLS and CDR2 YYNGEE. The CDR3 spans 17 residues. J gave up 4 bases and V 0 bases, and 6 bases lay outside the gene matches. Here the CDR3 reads CASSVEKLAGDYNEQFF. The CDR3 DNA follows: TGTGCCAGCAGCGTAGAGAAACTAGCGGGAGATTACAATGAGCAGTTCTTC.

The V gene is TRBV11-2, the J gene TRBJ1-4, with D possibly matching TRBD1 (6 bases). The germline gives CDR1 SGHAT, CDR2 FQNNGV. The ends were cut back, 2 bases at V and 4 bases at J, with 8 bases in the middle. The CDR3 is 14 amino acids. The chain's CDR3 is CASSLRTDNEKLFF. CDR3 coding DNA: TGTGCCAGCAGCTTACGGACAGATAATGAAAAACTGTTTTTT.

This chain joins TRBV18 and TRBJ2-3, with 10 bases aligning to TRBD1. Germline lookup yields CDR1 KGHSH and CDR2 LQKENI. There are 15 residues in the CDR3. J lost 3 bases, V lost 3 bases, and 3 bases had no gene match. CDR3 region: CASSPRQGATDTQYF. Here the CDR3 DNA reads TGTGCCAGCTCACCGCGACAGGGGGCAACAGATACGCAGTATTTT.

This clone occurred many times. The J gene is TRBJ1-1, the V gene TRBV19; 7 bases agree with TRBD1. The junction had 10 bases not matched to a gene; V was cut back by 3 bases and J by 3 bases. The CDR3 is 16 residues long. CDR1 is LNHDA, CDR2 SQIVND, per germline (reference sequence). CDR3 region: CASSMIGGRGDTEAFF. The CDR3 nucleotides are TGTGCCAGTAGTATGATCGGAGGCAGGGGGGACACTGAAGCTTTCTTT.

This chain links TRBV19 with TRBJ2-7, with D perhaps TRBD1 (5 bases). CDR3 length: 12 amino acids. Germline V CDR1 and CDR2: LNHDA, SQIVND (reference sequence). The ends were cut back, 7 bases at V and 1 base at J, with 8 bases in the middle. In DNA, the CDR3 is TGTGCCAGTATAGGGGATTCCTACGAGCAGTACTTC. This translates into CASIGDSYEQYF.

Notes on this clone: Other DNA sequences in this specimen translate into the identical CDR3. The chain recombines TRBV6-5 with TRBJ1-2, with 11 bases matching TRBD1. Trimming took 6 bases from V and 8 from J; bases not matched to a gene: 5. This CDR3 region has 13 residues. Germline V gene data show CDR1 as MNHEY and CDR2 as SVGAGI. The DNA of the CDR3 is TGTGCCAGCAGCCCCGGGACAGGGGGAGGCTACACCTTC. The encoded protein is CASSPGTGGGYTF.